The 8 T cell receptor beta chains in this list originate from one sample, sequenced in a study of T cells in Graves' hyperthyroidism and ophthalmopathy. TCR beta CDR3 regions were amplified from RNA transcripts. The HTBI primer set drove a first-round RT-PCR of the TCR CDR3. Each CDR3 protein is one row after TCRdb ran MiXCR on the multiplex PCR reads. The top ten hold less than 40% of the sample, which has about 300,000 distinct CDR3 sequences, roughly 19% seen once. The sequenced material came from blood. The receptors originated from a man aged 50-60 years with Graves' ophthalmopathy.

This clonotype was counted many times. The chain recombines TRBV12-3 or TRBV12-4 with TRBJ1-5; D is unclear. The V gene lost 3 bases and the J gene lost 6 bases, with 9 bases spanning the gap. CDR3 length equals 13 residues. The CDR3 DNA is TGTGCCAGCAGTTTGGCCGGGCTTCAGCCCCAGCATTTT. Its translation is CASSLAGLQPQHF.

V is TRBV5-6 and J is TRBJ2-7, with 9 bases fitting TRBD2. The germline CDR1 and CDR2 sequences are SGHDT and YYEEEE. The CDR3 consists of 19 residues. J lost 3 bases, V lost 3 bases, and 19 bases had no gene match. The CDR3 nucleotides are TGTGCCAGCAGCTGGGGCGGGATGTTAGCGGGAGTTGGGAACTACGAGCAGTACTTC. It specifies CASSWGGMLAGVGNYEQYF.

The chain has TRBV6-2 or TRBV6-3 and TRBJ2-2; the D call may be TRBD1 or TRBD2 (5 bases each). CDR3 length equals 15 residues. CDR1 is MNHEY, CDR2 SVGEGT, per germline. Trimming stripped 6 bases from V and 7 bases from J, with 18 bases between. CDR3 residues: CASSPAWGISGELFF. CDR3 in DNA: TGTGCCAGCAGCCCCGCTTGGGGGATTAGCGGGGAGCTGTTTTTT.

This clonotype occurred many times. The V and J genes are TRBV12-3 or TRBV12-4 and TRBJ2-7; 8 bases fit TRBD2. Trimming at V came to 5 bases and at J to 7 bases, leaving 13 bases not matched to a gene. CDR3 size: 15 residues. CDR3 residues: CASSPRWGGRYEQYF. The CDR3 DNA sequence: TGTGCCAGCAGTCCCCGATGGGGCGGGAGGTATGAGCAGTACTTC.

This clonotype was seen repeatedly, ten times or more. V usage is TRBV20-1 and J usage is TRBJ1-1, with D perhaps TRBD1 (5 bases). V was cut by 0 bases and J by 2 bases, with 10 bases left in between. The germline V gene has CDR1 DFQATT and CDR2 SNEGSKA (reference sequence). The CDR3 spans 14 residues. This CDR3 reads CSARDPRGNTEAFF. In nucleotides, the CDR3 is TGCAGTGCTAGAGATCCGAGGGGAAACACTGAAGCTTTCTTT.

In its sample, this clonotype was seen a few times. The V gene is TRBV12-3 or TRBV12-4, the J gene TRBJ1-4; D ambiguous. CDR3 length equals 12 residues. Trimming took off 3 bases at V and 4 bases at J, with 3 bases between the two ends. The CDR3 nucleotides are TGTGCCAGCAGTTTGGGTAATGAAAAACTGTTTTTT. As protein: CASSLGNEKLFF.

This clonotype was recorded at least ten times. This rearrangement joins TRBV24-1 to TRBJ1-2, with a weak D call TRBD1 (5 bases). Between the trimmed V and J ends, which lost 5 bases and 6 bases, there was a span of 12 bases. The CDR3 covers 13 residues. Per germline, CDR1 KGHDR and CDR2 SFDVKD. The chain's CDR3 is CATSGDSVDGYTF. DNA of the CDR3: TGTGCCACCAGTGGTGACAGCGTTGATGGCTACACCTTC.

This clonotype was seen once. The rearrangement uses TRBV6-1 and TRBJ2-3; possible D gene TRBD1, 7 bases. This CDR3 spans 15 amino acids. V was shortened by 6 bases and J by 1 base, with 14 bases between the two germline ends. From germline, CDR1 is MNHNS and CDR2 SASEGT. The CDR3 bases are TGTGCCAGCAGCCCCAGGGGGGTCGGCACAGATACGCAGTATTTT. The encoded protein is CASSPRGVGTDTQYF.